The 15 T cell receptor beta chains below were found in one sample sequenced in a study of CDR3 diversity in severe acne. MiXCR was run by TCRdb on the PCR reads, yielding one entry per CDR3 protein. The table shows fewer than 90,000 distinct CDR3 sequences, with less than 65% occurring only once. Sequencing was carried out using blood. These receptor sequences come from a male donor with severe acne vulgaris.

This clonotype was picked up a small number of times. This chain links TRBV4-3 with TRBJ2-6; 7 bases agree with TRBD1. V trimming: 4 bases; J trimming: 2 bases; junction bases outside the gene matches: 5. The CDR3 consists of 16 residues. Germline CDR1 reads LGHNA; CDR2 reads YSLEER. The CDR3: CASSPSQGTGANVLTF. In DNA form, the CDR3 reads TGCGCCAGCAGCCCTTCACAGGGGACTGGGGCCAACGTCCTGACTTTC.

Concerning this clonotype itself: A much bigger clone sits one base away, suggesting this may be a read error. The chain carries TRBV7-9 and TRBJ2-7; TRBD2 matches at 7 bases. The CDR3 extends over 15 amino acids. Germline V gene sequence: CDR1 SEHNR, CDR2 FQNEAQ (reference sequence). CDR3 sequence (DNA): TGTGCCAGCATCTTACGGGAGGCAGGAGGCTACGAGCAGTACTTC. Translating it yields CASILREAGGYEQYF.

With regard to this clonotype: A read error may produce the germline difference seen at one junction end. This chain connects TRBV7-7 to TRBJ2-5; TRBD2 might be the D (5 bases). The CDR3 is 13 residues long. CDR1 and CDR2 (germline): SSHAT, FNYEAQ (reference sequence). Written as DNA, the CDR3 is TGTGCTAGCAGCTTTACCGCGGGAGAGACCCAGTACTTC. This encodes CASSFTAGETQYF. The full variable domain, in which reference TRBV7-7 and TRBJ2-5 provide the parts outside the CDR3, is GAGVSQSPRYKVTKRGQDVTLRCDPISSHATLYWYQQALGQGPEFLTYFNYEAQPDKSGLPSDRFSAERPEGSISTLTIQRTEQRDSAMYRCASSFTAGETQYFGPGTRLLVL.

The genes are TRBV11-2 and TRBJ2-1; D perhaps matches TRBD1 (5 bases). Germline CDR1 reads SGHAT; CDR2 reads FQNNGV. The CDR3 length is 15 residues. The V gene lost 5 bases and the J gene lost 8 bases, with 19 bases spanning the gap. CDR3 nucleotide sequence: TGTGCCAGCAGCCGTCCCAGGGTGGGTTATCATGAGCAGTTCTTC. Amino acid sequence: CASSRPRVGYHEQFF.

The chain joins TRBV4-1 to TRBJ2-7; D gene uncertain. The germline V gene encodes CDR1 MGHRA and CDR2 YSYEKL. This CDR3 comprises 14 residues. With 4 bases removed from V and 0 bases from J, the gap between germline ends came to 10 bases. This chain's CDR3 is CASSRPESSYEQYV. The DNA of the CDR3 is TGCGCCAGCAGCCGTCCAGAGAGCTCCTACGAGCAGTACGTC.

This clonotype was seen just once. This chain connects TRBV29-1 to TRBJ1-4, with TRBD1 identical over 10 bases. V dropped 5 bases and J dropped 3; count of bases not matched to a gene: 6. The length of the CDR3 is 15 residues. Germline lookup yields CDR1 SQVTM and CDR2 ANQGSEA. CDR3 nucleotide sequence: TGCAGCGTTACCCTCGGGACAGGGGCTAATGAAAAACTGTTTTTT. The encoded protein is CSVTLGTGANEKLFF.

This clonotype has at least ten counts. The chain has TRBV5-1 and TRBJ2-1, with TRBD2 matching over 9 bases. The V and J ends lost 5 bases and 9 bases, in that order; junction bases with no gene match: 12. This CDR3 is built from 15 residues. CDR1 and CDR2 (germline): SGHRS, YFSETQ. CDR3 sequence (DNA): TGCGCCAGCAGTCCCCCGGGACTAGCCGTCGGTGAGCAGTTCTTC. Amino acid sequence: CASSPPGLAVGEQFF.

This clonotype was seen repeatedly, ten times or more. The genes are TRBV20-1 and TRBJ2-1; 8 bases are a match to TRBD1. The CDR3 loop spans 15 amino acids. The germline CDR1 and CDR2 sequences are DFQATT and SNEGSKA (reference sequence). Trimming removed 0 bases from V and 4 bases from J; junction bases left unmatched: 5. The DNA of the CDR3 is TGCAGTGCTAGAGATCTCAGGGGGCAGTACAATGAGCAGTTCTTC. Translation: CSARDLRGQYNEQFF.

This clonotype was recorded at least ten times. V is TRBV19 and J is TRBJ2-3; TRBD1 might be the D (6 bases). Trimming left V 2 bases short and J 0 bases short, with 6 bases between. The CDR3 runs 14 residues. CDR1 and CDR2 from the germline V gene are LNHDA and SQIVND (reference sequence). As DNA, the CDR3 is TGTGCCAGTAGTATACAGGGGAGCACAGATACGCAGTATTTT. Translated, it gives CASSIQGSTDTQYF.

This clonotype was seen a handful of times. The genes are TRBV6-4 and TRBJ2-2, with a tentative D call TRBD2 (6 bases). CDR1 and CDR2 (germline): MRHNA, SNTAGT. Trimming shortened V by 0 bases and J by 1 base, and 12 bases separated the two germline ends. The CDR3 has 17 residues. CDR3 protein: CASSDSITGGNTGELFF. The DNA for the CDR3 is TGTGCCAGCAGTGACTCGATTACCGGGGGGAACACCGGGGAGCTGTTTTTT.

A few counts support this clonotype. The gene calls are TRBV25-1 and TRBJ1-2, with 7 bases identical to TRBD1. The trim removed 7 bases at V and 4 bases at J, leaving 12 bases unmatched. Germline-derived CDR1 and CDR2 are MGHDK and SYGVNS. The CDR3 runs 15 residues. The CDR3: CASIQGTVTGYGYTF. The CDR3 DNA sequence: TGTGCCAGCATACAGGGGACCGTCACCGGCTATGGCTACACCTTC.

Turning to this clonotype: This sequence may be a read error, since a much larger clone differs from it by one base. The V call is TRBV12-3 or TRBV12-4, the J call TRBJ1-1; the D is unclear. V shed 8 bases and J shed 1 base, with 11 bases lying between them. CDR3 length equals 13 residues. The CDR3 sequence: CASGSYGNTEAFF. The CDR3, as DNA: TGTGCCAGCGGTTCTTACGGGAACACTGAAGCTTTCTTT.

This clonotype was observed once. The V and J genes are TRBV20-1 and TRBJ2-7; 12 nucleotides line up with TRBD2. V gave up 0 bases and J gave up 4 bases; unmatched junction bases: 7. CDR1 and CDR2 (germline): DFQATT, SNEGSKA (reference sequence). The CDR3 has 16 residues. As DNA, the CDR3 is TGCAGTGCTAGAGAGGCTAGCGGGAGGGGCGTATACGAGCAGTACTTC. Translation: CSAREASGRGVYEQYF.

In its sample, this clonotype was seen many times. This chain connects TRBV19 to TRBJ1-5; the D gene is possibly TRBD1 (5 bases). V gave up 8 bases and J gave up 11 bases, with 16 bases separating them. From germline, CDR1 is LNHDA and CDR2 SQIVND (reference sequence). The CDR3 extends over 12 amino acids. The CDR3 region is CASRGDPRAQHF. In DNA form, the CDR3 reads TGTGCCAGTCGCGGGGACCCCCGAGCCCAGCATTTT.

In this sample, this clonotype turned up many times. The chain combines TRBV14 with TRBJ2-3; D is ambiguous. Looked up from germline, CDR1 is SGHDN and CDR2 is FVKESK. The CDR3 has 12 amino acids. Between the trimmed V and J ends, which lost 1 base and 6 bases, there was a span of 5 bases. The CDR3 DNA follows: TGTGCCAGCAGCCAAGGAGGCGATACGCAGTATTTT. Translation: CASSQGGDTQYF.